This T cell receptor (beta chain) stems from a study of control samples from healthy donors and cancer patients. Trimming at V came to 5 bases and at J to 6 bases, leaving 12 bases not matched to a gene. Germline V gene sequence: CDR1 SGHTA, CDR2 FQGNSA. The CDR3 contains 15 residues. Here immunoSEQ multiplex PCR was the method, and the copy in TCRdb shows in-frame clones only, minus some. The sample has 100,000 to 150,000 clones, 80% to 95% seen once. The receptor's source is a young woman in good health. The sequenced sample was blood. The rearrangement joins TRBV7-2 to TRBJ2-7, with 8 positions matching TRBD1. CDR3 residues: CASSRAAGGSGEQYF. The CDR3 region has the DNA TGTGCCAGCAGCCGCGCCGCAGGGGGCTCGGGCGAGCAGTACTTC.